Listed here are 17 T cell receptor beta chains from one sample, sequenced in a study of T cells expressing NK-cell markers. With the 5' RACE reads reprocessed, TCRdb shows one record per CDR3 protein and no DNA. This sample's table reports 350,000 to 450,000 distinct CDR3 sequences. The sample was blood T cells: a sorted CD56 or NKG2C T cell subset, CD4+ or CD8+ T cells, or bulk PBMC T cells (not recorded which). These receptors came from a man aged 18 to 69 in good health.

The V call is TRBV2, the J call TRBJ2-6. Germline V CDR1 and CDR2: SNHLY, FYNNEI. The CDR3 extends over 16 amino acids. The CDR3 here is CASSEGQGSGANVLTF.

This rearrangement joins TRBV29-1 to TRBJ1-4. CDR3 length: 13 amino acids. Germline assignment: CDR1 SQVTM and CDR2 ANQGSEA. CDR3 in amino acids: CSVSRQFNEKLFF.

V gene TRBV11-2 combines with J gene TRBJ2-4; TCRdb lists TRBD1, though no DNA is available to test this call. Germline-derived CDR1 and CDR2 are SGHAT and FQNNGV. This CDR3 is built from 16 residues. This chain's CDR3 is CASSLDPGTASNIQYF.

V usage is TRBV7-3 and J usage is TRBJ2-2; the TCRdb call, TRBD1, lacks DNA for checking. The germline V gene has CDR1 SGHTA and CDR2 FQGTGA. CDR3 length: 14 residues. CDR3: CASSRQGDTGELFF.

The rearrangement uses TRBV19 and TRBJ2-1; TCRdb's assignment of TRBD1 cannot be checked, as there is no DNA. The CDR3 is 15 residues long. The germline V gene has CDR1 LNHDA and CDR2 SQIVND (reference sequence). CDR3 amino acids: CASSLRGGLGNEQFF.

J is TRBJ1-1 and V is TRBV27; TCRdb's assignment of TRBD1 cannot be checked, as there is no DNA. This CDR3 has 14 residues. Germline values: CDR1 MNHEY, CDR2 SMNVEV (reference sequence). The CDR3 region is CASSALDRYTEAFF.

The V gene is TRBV27, the J gene TRBJ2-5; TCRdb names TRBD1, which stays unverified in the absence of DNA. The germline gives CDR1 MNHEY, CDR2 SMNVEV (reference sequence). The CDR3 contains 13 residues. CDR3: CASSFGGGETQYF.

V usage is TRBV5-1 and J usage is TRBJ2-2; TCRdb's D call, TRBD1, is unchecked because there is no DNA. This CDR3 comprises 15 residues. CDR1 and CDR2 from the germline V gene are SGHRS and YFSETQ. CDR3 sequence: CASSWDRDQGGELFF.

This sequence joins TRBV7-8 and TRBJ2-5; TCRdb's assignment of TRBD2 cannot be checked, as there is no DNA. The CDR3 sequence is 17 residues long. CDR1 and CDR2 (germline): SGHVS, FQNEAQ. CDR3 sequence: CASSPGLALPSRETQYF.

The rearrangement links TRBV21-1 to TRBJ1-1; without DNA, the TCRdb call of TRBD1 cannot be checked. TRBV21-1 constitutes a pseudogene. There are 16 residues in the CDR3. Here the CDR3 reads CASSKLDRGRNTEAFF.

V usage is TRBV5-1 and J usage is TRBJ2-7; TCRdb reports TRBD2, a call that lacks DNA to check it against. Germline V lookup: CDR1 SGHRS, CDR2 YFSETQ. This CDR3 spans 15 amino acids. This CDR3 reads CASSFEGGALNEQYF.

This chain uses TRBV5-1 with TRBJ2-1; the D gene TCRdb calls, TRBD2, cannot be checked with no DNA. This CDR3 is built from 13 residues. Germline CDR1 is SGHRS and CDR2 is YFSETQ. The CDR3 sequence is CASSRTTNNEQFF.

The genes are TRBV28 and TRBJ2-7; TCRdb designates TRBD1, a call that cannot be tested without DNA. Looked up from germline, CDR1 is MDHEN and CDR2 is SYDVKM. CDR3 length: 16 amino acids. CDR3 sequence: CASSPLGTGFNDEQYF.

This rearrangement joins TRBV12-3 or TRBV12-4 to TRBJ2-7; the TCRdb call, TRBD1, lacks DNA for checking. CDR3 length: 14 amino acids. The CDR3 sequence is CASSTRGADYEQYF.

The chain carries TRBV4-1 and TRBJ1-2. CDR1 MGHRA and CDR2 YSYEKL come from the germline V gene. The length of the CDR3 is 15 residues. The CDR3: CASSQEEGSGYGYTF.

The CDR3 sequence: CASSARELGEYF. The rearrangement joins TRBV5-4 to TRBJ2-5; the D call from TCRdb, TRBD2, cannot be confirmed without DNA. The germline V gene encodes CDR1 SGHNT and CDR2 YYREEE (reference sequence). The CDR3 covers 12 residues.

V and J are TRBV29-1 and TRBJ2-7; TCRdb indicates TRBD1, and absent DNA this call remains unverified. The CDR3 sequence is 15 residues long. The germline V gene encodes CDR1 SQVTM and CDR2 ANQGSEA. The chain's CDR3 is CSVVGGQGSIYEQYF.